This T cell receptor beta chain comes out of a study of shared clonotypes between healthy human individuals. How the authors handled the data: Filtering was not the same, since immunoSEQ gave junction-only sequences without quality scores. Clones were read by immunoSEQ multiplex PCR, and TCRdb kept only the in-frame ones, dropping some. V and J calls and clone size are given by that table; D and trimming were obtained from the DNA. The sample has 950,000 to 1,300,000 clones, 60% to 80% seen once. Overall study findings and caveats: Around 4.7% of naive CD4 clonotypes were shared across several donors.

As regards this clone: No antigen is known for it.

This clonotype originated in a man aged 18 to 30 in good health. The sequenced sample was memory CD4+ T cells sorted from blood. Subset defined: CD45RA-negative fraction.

As DNA, the CDR3 is TGTGCCAGCAGCCCGACTCGAGGCGGTGAAAAACTGTTTTTT. This encodes CASSPTRGGEKLFF. The rearrangement joins TRBV7-9 to TRBJ1-4; D unclear. The CDR3 sequence is 14 residues long. Germline CDR1 is SEHNR and CDR2 is FQNEAQ (reference sequence). Trimming removed 5 bases from V and 7 bases from J, with 14 bases in between.